The following is a TCR beta chain sequence with its context. Per the germline V gene, CDR1 is SGHRS and CDR2 is YFSETQ. Trimming removed 3 bases from V and 3 bases from J, with 27 bases in between. CDR3 length: 19 residues. The sample is drawn from a study of control samples from healthy donors and cancer patients. The data were produced by immunoSEQ multiplex PCR, yet TCRdb's version contains in-frame clones alone and is incomplete. Altogether 60,000 to 85,000 clones are present, 85% to 95% being singletons, with the ten largest covering more than 5%. The chain recombines TRBV5-1 with TRBJ1-1, with a tentative D call TRBD1 (6 bases). Sequenced material: blood. This receptor was identified in a woman aged 55-69 years in good health. The CDR3, as DNA: TGCGCCAGCAGCTCAGCATTACAAACCGGGACACGAGGCCACACTGAAGCTTTCTTT. This gives the protein CASSSALQTGTRGHTEAFF.